This TCR beta chain derives from a study of shared clonotypes between healthy human individuals. Findings of the study overall: Memory subsets had estimated richness that was generally smaller than that of naive subsets. In contrast to clonotypes shared by all four donors, non-shared clonotypes had lower generation probabilities.

The germline V gene has CDR1 MNHNS and CDR2 SASEGT. CDR3 length: 16 residues. The V gene end was trimmed by 4 bases and the J gene end by 3 bases; junction bases not matched to a gene: 8. Only CD45RO-negative cells positively selected for CCR7 counted as naive CD8 cells, so terminally differentiated effector memory CD45RA+ cells were excluded. In regard to this clone: As yet, its antigen is unknown.

The protocol was immunoSEQ multiplex PCR, while the TCRdb copy is restricted to in-frame clones and leaves out a portion. The sample gives about 800,000 clones, roughly 96% of which show up once; under 0.25% is in the top ten. Sequenced: naive CD8+ T cells sorted from blood. This receptor was obtained from a man between 25 and 39 years old in good health. The chain combines TRBV6-1 with TRBJ2-7; TRBD2 agrees at 11 bases. The CDR3 protein is CASSVKGLADYYEQYF. For the CDR3, the DNA is TGTGCCAGCAGTGTAAAGGGACTAGCGGACTACTACGAGCAGTACTTC.